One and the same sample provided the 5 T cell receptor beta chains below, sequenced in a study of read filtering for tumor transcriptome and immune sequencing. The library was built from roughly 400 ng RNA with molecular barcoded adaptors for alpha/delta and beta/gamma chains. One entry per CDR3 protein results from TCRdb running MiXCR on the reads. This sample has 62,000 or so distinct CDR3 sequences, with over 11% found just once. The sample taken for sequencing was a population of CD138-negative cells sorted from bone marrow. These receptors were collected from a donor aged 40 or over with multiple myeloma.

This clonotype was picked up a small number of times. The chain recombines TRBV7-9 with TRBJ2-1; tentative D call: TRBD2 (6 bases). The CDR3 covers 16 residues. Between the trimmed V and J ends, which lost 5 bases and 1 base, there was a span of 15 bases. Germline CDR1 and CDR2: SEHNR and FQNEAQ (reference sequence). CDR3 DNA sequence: TGTGCCAGCAGCCCCCGGGGGTCATTTTCCTACAATGAGCAGTTCTTC. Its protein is CASSPRGSFSYNEQFF.

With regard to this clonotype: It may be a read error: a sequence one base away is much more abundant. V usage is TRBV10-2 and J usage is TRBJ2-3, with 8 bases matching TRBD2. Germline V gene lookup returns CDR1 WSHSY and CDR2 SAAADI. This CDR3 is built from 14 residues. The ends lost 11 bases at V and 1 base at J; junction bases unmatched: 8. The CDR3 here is CAGTGTRRTDTQYF. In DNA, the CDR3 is TGCGCCGGCACCGGGACTAGACGCACAGATACGCAGTATTTT.

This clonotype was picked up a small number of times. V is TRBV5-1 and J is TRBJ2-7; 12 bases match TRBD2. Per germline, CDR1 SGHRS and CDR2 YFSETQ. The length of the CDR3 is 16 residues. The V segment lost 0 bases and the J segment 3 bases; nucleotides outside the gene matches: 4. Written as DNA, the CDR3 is TGCGCCAGCAGCTTGGGACTAGCGGGAGAGAACTACGAGCAGTACTTC. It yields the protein CASSLGLAGENYEQYF.

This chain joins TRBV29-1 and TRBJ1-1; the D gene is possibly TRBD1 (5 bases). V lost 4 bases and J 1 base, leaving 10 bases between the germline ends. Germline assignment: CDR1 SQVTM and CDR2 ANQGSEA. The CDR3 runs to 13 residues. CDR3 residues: CSVVPGGNTEAFF. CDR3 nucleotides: TGCAGCGTTGTTCCGGGGGGGAACACTGAAGCTTTCTTT.

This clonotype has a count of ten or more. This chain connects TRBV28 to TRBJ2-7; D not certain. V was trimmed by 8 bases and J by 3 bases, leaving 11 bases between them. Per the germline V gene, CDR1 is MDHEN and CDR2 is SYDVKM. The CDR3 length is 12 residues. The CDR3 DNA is TGTGCCAGCTGCTTCCCTTACTACGAGCAGTACTTC. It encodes CASCFPYYEQYF.